This T cell receptor (beta chain) was found in a study of a mutant IDH1 vaccine in newly diagnosed glioma. Study-wide background: Once 4-6 weeks had passed after radiotherapy alone, vaccination started, or it started with temozolomide cycles.

Comments on this clone: Antigen: not known.

Regarding time point: week 5, during vaccination. Doses comprised 300 ug of mutant IDH1 20-mer peptide each, plus topical imiquimod. There are 15 residues in the CDR3. The V end lost 5 bases, the J end lost 1 base, and 13 bases lay between the germline ends. CDR1 is SGHDT, CDR2 YYEEEE, per germline. TCRdb's copy holds only in-frame clones and misses some; the assay was immunoSEQ multiplex PCR. The profile shows 45,000 to 60,000 clones, around 80% of them singletons. This TCR was recovered from a man aged 45-60 years with glioma. V gene TRBV5-6 combines with J gene TRBJ2-1; the D is unclear. The sequenced sample was PBMCs, obtained from a glioma patient whose treatment included an IDH1 peptide vaccine. CDR3 in DNA: TGTGCCAGCAGGTCCAGCATCCTATCCTACAATGAGCAGTTCTTC. It encodes CASRSSILSYNEQFF.